The TCR beta chain described here comes from a study of spatial heterogeneity in lung cancer. Across the study: Alpha-chain sequences were consistently detected less often than beta-chain sequences. Study-level points and caveats: Ubiquitous expanded tumor TCRs appeared in blood more at resection than follow-up.

There are 14 residues in the CDR3. Germline CDR1 and CDR2: LNHNV and YYDKDF (reference sequence). The ends were cut back, 8 bases at V and 4 bases at J, with 17 bases in the middle. As to time point: sample taken at primary tumor resection. Extraction of whole RNA from tumor, nontumor lung or frozen PBMC preceded unsorted sequencing. The donors comprised 60 to 85 untreated early-stage non-small cell lung cancer patients. All TCR cDNA molecules were individually tagged with a unique molecular identifier. From the 5' RACE reads, TCRdb called clonotypes with MiXCR, one entry per CDR3 protein. The sample records tens of thousands of distinct CDR3 sequences, roughly an eighth being singletons. A remark on this clonotype: Its antigen is as yet unknown.

Source: PBMCs, taken at surgery. This chain uses TRBV15 with TRBJ1-1; TRBD1 might be the D (6 bases). This TCR derives from a male donor with early-stage non-small cell lung cancer. The CDR3 nucleotides read TGTGCCACCTCAGTAGGGGGGCGGAGCACTGAAGCTTTCTTT. Its translation: CATSVGGRSTEAFF.